This T cell receptor (beta chain) was recorded in a study of blood T cell repertoires in COVID-19. Looking at the study overall: COVID-19 samples from acute and convalescent phases originated in the United States, Italy and Spain.

Residents of approximately 25 US areas, aged 18 to 89 years, made up the participants. Participants were placed into cohorts based on the clinical history they reported. Per the original methods: Reference gene primer amplification gave nucleated cell count estimates. This table comes from immunoSEQ multiplex PCR, and its TCRdb copy is limited to in-frame clones, with some not included. V, J and clone size reflect that table, while D and trimming were determined from the DNA. The repertoire holds more than 85,000 clones, 70% to 90% seen once, with less than 3.5% in the top ten. The CDR3 totals 15 residues. The trim removed 5 bases at V and 0 bases at J, leaving 3 bases unmatched. Germline lookup yields CDR1 LNHDA and CDR2 SQIVND (reference sequence).

The chain employs TRBV19 and TRBJ1-3; 8 positions match TRBD1. The specimen sequenced was PBMCs or T cells enriched from blood (not recorded which). The source of this sequence is a woman in her fifties or sixties who had recovered from COVID-19. The CDR3 region is CASSGQGVSGNTIYF. DNA for the CDR3: TGTGCCAGTAGTGGACAGGGCGTCTCTGGAAACACCATATATTTT.